This T cell receptor beta chain comes out of a study of cytomegalovirus exposure and HLA in healthy donors. Study-wide background: About 77 million unique TCRs from HLA-typed donors made up an early data release. Study findings and constraints: Several V segments, TRBV6-2 and TRBV6-3 among them, could not be told apart and were dropped. In a later analysis, TCR beta V- and J-gene trimming was associated with a missense DCLRE1C variant.

The CDR3 totals 17 residues. Germline V gene data show CDR1 as SGDLS and CDR2 as YYNGEE. V lost 3 bases, J lost 0 bases, and 8 bases stayed unmatched. Amplification used 60 Vbeta primers and 13 Jbeta primers. Libraries were prepared by immunoSEQ multiplex PCR; TCRdb keeps only in-frame clonotypes and omits some of them. The data show 160,000 or so clones, 81% seen once. Worth noting for this clone: Its antigen is undetermined.

Source material: PBMCs. The gene calls are TRBV9 and TRBJ1-4; 7 bases match TRBD1. The sequence was obtained from a woman aged 50 to 60 in good health and CMV-seronegative. The CDR3 region has the DNA TGTGCCAGCAGCGCGCGTGGACAGGCTGCAACTAATGAAAAACTGTTTTTT. This translates into CASSARGQAATNEKLFF.